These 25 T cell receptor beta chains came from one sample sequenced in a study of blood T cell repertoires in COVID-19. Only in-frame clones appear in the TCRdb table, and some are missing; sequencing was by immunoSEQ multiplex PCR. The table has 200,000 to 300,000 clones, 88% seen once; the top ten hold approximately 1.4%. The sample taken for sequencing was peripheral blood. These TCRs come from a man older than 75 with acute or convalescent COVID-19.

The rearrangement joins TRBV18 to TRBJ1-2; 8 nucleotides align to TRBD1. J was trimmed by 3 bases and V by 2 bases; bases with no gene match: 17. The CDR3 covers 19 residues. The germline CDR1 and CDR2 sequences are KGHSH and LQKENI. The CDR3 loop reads CASSPVGDRGGRLYYGYTF. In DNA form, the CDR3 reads TGTGCCAGCTCACCAGTCGGCGACAGGGGAGGACGATTGTACTATGGCTACACCTTC.

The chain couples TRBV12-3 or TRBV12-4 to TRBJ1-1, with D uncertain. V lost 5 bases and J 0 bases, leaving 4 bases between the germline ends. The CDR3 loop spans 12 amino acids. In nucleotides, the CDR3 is TGTGCCAGCAGTGTCATGAACACTGAAGCTTTCTTT. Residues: CASSVMNTEAFF.

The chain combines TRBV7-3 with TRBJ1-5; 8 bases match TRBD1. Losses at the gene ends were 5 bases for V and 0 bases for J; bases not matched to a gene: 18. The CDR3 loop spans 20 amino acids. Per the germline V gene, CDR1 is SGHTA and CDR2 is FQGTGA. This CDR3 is CASSPGTGVYFTYSNQPQHF. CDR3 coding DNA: TGTGCCAGCAGCCCCGGGACAGGAGTATATTTTACGTATAGCAATCAGCCCCAGCATTTT.

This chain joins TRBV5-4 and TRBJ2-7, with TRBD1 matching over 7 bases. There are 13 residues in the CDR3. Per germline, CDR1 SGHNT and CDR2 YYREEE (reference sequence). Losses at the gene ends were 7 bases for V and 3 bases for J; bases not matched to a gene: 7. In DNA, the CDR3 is TGTGCCAGCGCCAGGGGGACGAACTACGAGCAGTACTTC. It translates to CASARGTNYEQYF.

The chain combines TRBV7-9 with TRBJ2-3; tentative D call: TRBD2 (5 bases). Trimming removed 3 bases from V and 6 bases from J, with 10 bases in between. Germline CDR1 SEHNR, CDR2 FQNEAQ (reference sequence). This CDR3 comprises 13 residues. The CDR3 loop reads CASSFFGGDTQYF. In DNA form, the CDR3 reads TGTGCCAGCAGCTTTTTTGGCGGGGATACGCAGTATTTT. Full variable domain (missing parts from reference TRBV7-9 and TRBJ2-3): DTGVSQNPRHKITKRGQNVTFRCDPISEHNRLYWYRQTLGQGPEFLTYFQNEAQLEKSRLLSDRFSAERPKGSFSTLEIQRTEQGDSAMYLCASSFFGGDTQYFGPGTRLTVL.

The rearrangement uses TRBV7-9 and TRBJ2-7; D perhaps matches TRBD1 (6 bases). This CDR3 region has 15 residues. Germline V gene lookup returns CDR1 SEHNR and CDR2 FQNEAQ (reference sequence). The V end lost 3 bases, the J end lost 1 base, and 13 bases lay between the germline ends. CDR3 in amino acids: CASSLSGVMSYEQYF. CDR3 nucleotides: TGTGCCAGCAGCTTGTCAGGGGTAATGTCCTACGAGCAGTACTTC.

The CDR3 DNA reads TGTGCTAGTGGTTTGGGGACAGTAAGCAATCAGCCCCAGCATTTT. Amino acids: CASGLGTVSNQPQHF. This chain uses TRBV12-5 with TRBJ1-5, with TRBD1 as a possible D gene (6 bases). From germline, CDR1 is LGHNT and CDR2 FRNRAP. With 1 base removed from V and 1 base from J, the gap between germline ends came to 8 bases. The CDR3 is 15 amino acids.

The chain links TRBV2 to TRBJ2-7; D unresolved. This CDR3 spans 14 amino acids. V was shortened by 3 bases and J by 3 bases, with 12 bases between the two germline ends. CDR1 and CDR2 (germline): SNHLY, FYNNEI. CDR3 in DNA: TGTGCCAGCAGTGAGGAGCAAAAGGTCTACGAGCAGTACTTC. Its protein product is CASSEEQKVYEQYF.

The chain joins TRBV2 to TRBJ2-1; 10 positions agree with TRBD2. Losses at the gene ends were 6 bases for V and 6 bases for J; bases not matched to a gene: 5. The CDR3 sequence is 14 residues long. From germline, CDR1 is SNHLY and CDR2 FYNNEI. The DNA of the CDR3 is TGTGCCAGCAGAGGACTAGCGGCGATCAATGAGCAGTTCTTC. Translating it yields CASRGLAAINEQFF.

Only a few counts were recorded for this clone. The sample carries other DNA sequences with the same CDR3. CDR3 residues: CASSPREGTEAFF. As DNA, the CDR3 is TGTGCCAGCAGTCCTCGGGAAGGCACTGAAGCTTTCTTT. V and J are TRBV6-6 and TRBJ1-1; D not resolved. V gave up 5 bases and J gave up 4 bases, with 11 bases separating them. The CDR3 has 13 residues. The V gene's germline CDR1 is MNHNY and CDR2 SVGAGI (reference sequence).

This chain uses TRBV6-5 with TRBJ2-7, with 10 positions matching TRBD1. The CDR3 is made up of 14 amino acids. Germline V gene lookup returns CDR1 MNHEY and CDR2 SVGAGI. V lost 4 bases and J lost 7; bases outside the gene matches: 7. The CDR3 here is CASSSDRGLREQYF. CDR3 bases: TGTGCCAGCAGTTCTGACAGGGGGCTCAGGGAGCAGTACTTC.

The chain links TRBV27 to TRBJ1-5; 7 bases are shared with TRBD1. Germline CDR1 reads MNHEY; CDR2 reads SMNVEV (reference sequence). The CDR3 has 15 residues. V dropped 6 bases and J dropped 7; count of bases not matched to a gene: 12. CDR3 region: CASSVLDRAGQPQHF. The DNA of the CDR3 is TGTGCCAGCAGCGTACTCGACAGGGCAGGACAGCCCCAGCATTTT.

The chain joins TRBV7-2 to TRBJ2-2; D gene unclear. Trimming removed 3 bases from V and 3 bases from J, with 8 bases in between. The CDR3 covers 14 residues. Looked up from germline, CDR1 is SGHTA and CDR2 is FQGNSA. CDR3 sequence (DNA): TGTGCCAGCAGCTTCCTACAGTACACCGGGGAGCTGTTTTTT. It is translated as CASSFLQYTGELFF.

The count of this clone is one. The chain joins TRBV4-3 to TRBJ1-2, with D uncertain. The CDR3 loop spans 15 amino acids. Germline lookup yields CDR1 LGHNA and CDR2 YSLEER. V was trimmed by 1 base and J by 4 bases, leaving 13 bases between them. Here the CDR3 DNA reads TGCGCCAGCAGCCAAGCGGCGGGGTTTGGCTATGGCTACACCTTC. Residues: CASSQAAGFGYGYTF.

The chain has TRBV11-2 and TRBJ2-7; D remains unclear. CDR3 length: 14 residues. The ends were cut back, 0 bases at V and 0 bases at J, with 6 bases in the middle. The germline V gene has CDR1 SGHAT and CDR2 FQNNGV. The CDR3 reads CASSLESGSYEQYF. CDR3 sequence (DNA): TGTGCCAGCAGCTTAGAATCGGGCTCCTACGAGCAGTACTTC.

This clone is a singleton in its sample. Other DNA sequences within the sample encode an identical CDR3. The CDR3 region is CASRTSGGTGELFF. CDR3 bases: TGCGCCAGCAGAACTAGCGGGGGCACCGGGGAGCTGTTTTTT. The V and J genes are TRBV5-1 and TRBJ2-2, with 11 bases fitting TRBD2. The germline gives CDR1 SGHRS, CDR2 YFSETQ. Trimming cost V 5 bases and J 4 bases; bases outside gene matches: 1. The CDR3 is 14 residues long.

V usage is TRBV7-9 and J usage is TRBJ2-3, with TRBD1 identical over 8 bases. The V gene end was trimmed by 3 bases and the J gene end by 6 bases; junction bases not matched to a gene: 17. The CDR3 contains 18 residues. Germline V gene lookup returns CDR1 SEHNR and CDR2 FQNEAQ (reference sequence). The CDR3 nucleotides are TGTGCCAGCAGCTTCGCCCCGTTTAGCCAGGGGGCGTTCGATACGCAGTATTTT. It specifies CASSFAPFSQGAFDTQYF.

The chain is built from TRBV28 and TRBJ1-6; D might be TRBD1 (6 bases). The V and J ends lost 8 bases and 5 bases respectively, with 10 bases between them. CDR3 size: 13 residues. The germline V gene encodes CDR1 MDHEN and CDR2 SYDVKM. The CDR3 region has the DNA TGTGCCAGCCGAGGGGGACATAATTCACCCCTCCACTTT. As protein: CASRGGHNSPLHF.

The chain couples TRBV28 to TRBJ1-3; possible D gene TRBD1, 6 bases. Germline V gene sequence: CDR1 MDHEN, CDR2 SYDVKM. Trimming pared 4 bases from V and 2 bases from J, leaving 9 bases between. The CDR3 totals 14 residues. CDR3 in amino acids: CASSYRAAGNTIYF. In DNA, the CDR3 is TGTGCCAGCAGTTACAGGGCTGCTGGAAACACCATATATTTT.

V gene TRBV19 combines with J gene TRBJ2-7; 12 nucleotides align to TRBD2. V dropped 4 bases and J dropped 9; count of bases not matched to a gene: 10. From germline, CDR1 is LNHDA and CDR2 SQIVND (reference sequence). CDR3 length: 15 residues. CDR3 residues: CASSTTSGGYARQYF. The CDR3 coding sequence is TGTGCCAGTAGTACGACTAGCGGGGGATACGCACGGCAGTACTTC.

In DNA form, the CDR3 reads TGCGCCAGCAGAGGTGACAGGAACAGCGCGCTGGGCTACACCTTC. Protein sequence: CASRGDRNSALGYTF. The V gene is TRBV5-1, the J gene TRBJ1-2; D possibly corresponds to TRBD1 (6 bases). The CDR3 length is 15 residues. Germline values: CDR1 SGHRS, CDR2 YFSETQ. Trimming stripped 5 bases from V and 8 bases from J, with 22 bases between.

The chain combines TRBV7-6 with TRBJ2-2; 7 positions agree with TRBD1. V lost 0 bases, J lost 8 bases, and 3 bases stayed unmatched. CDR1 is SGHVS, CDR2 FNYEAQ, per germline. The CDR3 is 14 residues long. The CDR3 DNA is TGTGCCAGCAGCTTAGCAAGGGGGCTAGGGGAGCTGTTTTTT. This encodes CASSLARGLGELFF.

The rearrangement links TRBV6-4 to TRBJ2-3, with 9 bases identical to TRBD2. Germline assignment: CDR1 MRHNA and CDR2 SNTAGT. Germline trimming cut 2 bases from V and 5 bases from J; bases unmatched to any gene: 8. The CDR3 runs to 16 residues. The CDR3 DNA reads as TGTGCCAGCAGTGACGGGATAGCGGGAGCAGGAGATACGCAGTATTTT. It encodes CASSDGIAGAGDTQYF.

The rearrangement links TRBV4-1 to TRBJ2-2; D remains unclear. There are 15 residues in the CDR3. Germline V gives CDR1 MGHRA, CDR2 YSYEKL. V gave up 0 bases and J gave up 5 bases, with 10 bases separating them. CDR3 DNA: TGCGCCAGCAGCCAAGATCGTAGAAATACCGGGGAGCTGTTTTTT. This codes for CASSQDRRNTGELFF.

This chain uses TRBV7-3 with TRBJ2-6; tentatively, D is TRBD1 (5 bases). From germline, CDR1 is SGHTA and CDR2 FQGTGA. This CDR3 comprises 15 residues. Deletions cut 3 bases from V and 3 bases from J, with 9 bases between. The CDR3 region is CASSFGRGGANVLTF. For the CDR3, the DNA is TGTGCCAGCAGCTTTGGTAGGGGTGGGGCCAACGTCCTGACTTTC.